Reported below is one TCR beta chain. What it binds is not known. The V gene's germline CDR1 is GTSNPN and CDR2 SVGIG (reference sequence). The trim removed 3 bases at V and 2 bases at J, leaving 6 bases unmatched. This CDR3 has 15 amino acids. This sample is part of a study of blood T cells in healthy people across ages. Findings of the study overall: The study regarded diversity estimates from one million T cells as underestimates. Correlation between TCR beta diversity and naive T cell percentage was strong.

Using a J-beta primer mix together with a sample-barcoded 5' primer, a second PCR was run for roughly 6 to 11 cycles. A template-switch adaptor that had 12 random nucleotides put a tag on each cDNA molecule. TCRdb used MiXCR to reprocess the 5' RACE reads, holding one entry per CDR3 protein. The table records 1.5 million or so distinct CDR3 sequences, about 42% of them present only once. The TCR sequence derives from a woman aged 18-29 years in good health. The rearrangement joins TRBV30 to TRBJ1-5, with TRBD1 matching 8 bases. Sequenced: blood. The CDR3, as DNA: TGTGCCTGGAGCGCGGGGACAGGTCGCAATCAGCCCCAGCATTTT. This encodes CAWSAGTGRNQPQHF.